The TCR beta chain under discussion was sequenced for a study of molecular identifiers for immune sequencing clone quantification. CDR1 is SQVTM, CDR2 ANQGSEA, per germline. The CDR3 has 15 residues. From the PCR reads, TCRdb called clonotypes with MiXCR, one entry per CDR3 protein. The sample has over 550,000 distinct CDR3 sequences, 25% seen once. Comment on this clonotype: The antigen is not known. Just one base apart from a much larger clone, this may be a read error.

Study results and caveats: Over 99% of CMV-specific effector molecules, but under 1% of naive ones, were in clones above 20 copies. Jurkat TCR RNA spiked in from one cell could reportedly be detected among 800,000 to 1,000,000 naive cells.

The rearrangement joins TRBV29-1 to TRBJ1-3; tentative D call: TRBD1 (5 bases). The sequenced material came from naive CD8+ T cells from blood, with Jurkat cell RNA spiked in. Subset noted: FACS-sorted CD8+CD4-CCR7+CD45RA+ naive T cells. The TCR was taken from a human donor in good health. Some libraries in this study had Jurkat cell RNA spiked in. This CDR3 reads CGVEGGRDPGNTIYF. For the CDR3, the DNA is TGCGGCGTTGAAGGCGGCAGGGACCCTGGAAACACCATATATTTT.